This record looks at one TCR beta chain sequence and its context. Its antigen is undetermined. This sample stems from a study of cytotoxic CD8 clonotypes in ibrutinib-treated CLL. As for the study in general: The patients comprised some 10 relapsed/refractory and about 16 treatment-naive cases, under 18 IGHV unmutated.

Depths of 1 in 200,000 to 1 in 1 million T cells were the sequencing target. The table came from immunoSEQ multiplex PCR; TCRdb's copy has only in-frame clones and leaves some out. Here the sample spans about 270,000 clones, roughly four fifths being singletons. Study-level points and caveats: Public clonotypes proved infrequent, and on treatment they shrank or remained steady. While tracking circulating CD8+ T-cell counts, baseline clonality exceeded that of age-matched healthy donors.

Germline V gene sequence: CDR1 MGHDK, CDR2 SYGVNS. This CDR3 has 14 residues. V was clipped by 5 bases and J by 3 bases, with 14 bases between them. This clonotype originated in a human donor with chronic lymphocytic leukemia. The chain is built from TRBV25-1 and TRBJ2-7; TRBD1 might be the D (6 bases). The sample was PBMCs, taken at disease progression, from a patient treated with ibrutinib. This CDR3 is CASSSSGTLYEQYF. The CDR3 DNA is TGTGCCAGCAGTTCGTCGGGGACACTCTACGAGCAGTACTTC.